Each of the 21 T cell receptor beta chains below was sequenced from the same sample in a study of OX40 agonist ivuxolimab in advanced cancers. Measured with immunoSEQ multiplex PCR; TCRdb has only the in-frame clones, and not every one. The sample shows about 17,000 clones, approximately 80% of them seen only once. The source was CD4+ or CD8+ T cells sorted from blood, collected in a trial of the OX40 agonist ivuxolimab. The receptors derive from an adult with an advanced solid tumor such as melanoma, head and neck, liver or kidney cancer.

This chain links TRBV9 with TRBJ1-3, with D hard to call. The CDR3 length is 14 residues. V was shortened by 4 bases and J by 0 bases, with 8 bases between the two germline ends. Germline V gives CDR1 SGDLS, CDR2 YYNGEE. CDR3 in amino acids: CASSPGDSGNTIYF. DNA for the CDR3: TGTGCCAGCAGCCCCGGGGACTCTGGAAACACCATATATTTT.

The chain recombines TRBV27 with TRBJ1-1; no definite D call. Deletions cut 4 bases from V and 5 bases from J, with 11 bases between. The germline CDR1 and CDR2 sequences are MNHEY and SMNVEV (reference sequence). There are 13 residues in the CDR3. The DNA for the CDR3 is TGTGCCAGCAGTTCGTTGGTGCGTACTGAAGCTTTCTTT. The encoded protein is CASSSLVRTEAFF.

This clone came up a few times. The rearrangement joins TRBV19 to TRBJ2-2; no firm D call. The length of the CDR3 is 14 residues. The V end was cut by 5 bases, the J end by 1 base, with 8 bases between. The germline CDR1 and CDR2 sequences are LNHDA and SQIVND (reference sequence). The CDR3 DNA reads as TGTGCCAGTAGTTCATACGGGAACACCGGGGAGCTGTTTTTT. Protein product: CASSSYGNTGELFF.

This clone turned up a few times. The chain is built from TRBV4-2 and TRBJ1-6; 7 bases line up with TRBD1. This CDR3 has 13 residues. CDR1 and CDR2 from the germline V gene are LGHNA and YNFKEQ. V lost 4 bases and J lost 8; bases outside the gene matches: 2. This CDR3 is CASSRDSYSPLHF. CDR3 bases: TGTGCCAGCAGCCGGGACAGCTATTCACCCCTCCACTTT.

This clone appeared a single time. The junction and the germline gene differ at one end; a read error may be behind it. This chain connects TRBV7-2 to TRBJ2-6; D assignment may be TRBD1 or TRBD2 (5 bases each). The germline CDR1 and CDR2 sequences are SGHTA and FQGNSA. This CDR3 is built from 16 residues. The DNA for the CDR3 is TGCGCCAGCAGCCAAGATGGGGGCTCTGGGGCCAACGTCCTGACTTTC. Its protein product is CASSQDGGSGANVLTF.

CDR3 sequence: CASSLLRVGTDTQYF. The CDR3 DNA is TGTGCCAGCAGCTTGCTGCGGGTAGGCACAGATACGCAGTATTTT. The chain uses TRBV5-8 and TRBJ2-3, with D possibly being TRBD2 (5 bases). Trimming removed 1 base from V and 1 base from J, with 10 bases in between. Germline loops: CDR1 SGHTS, CDR2 YDEGEE. CDR3 size: 15 residues. The full variable domain, its missing parts supplied by reference TRBV5-8 and TRBJ2-3, is EAGVTQSPTHLIKTRGQQATLRCSPISGHTSVYWYQQALGLGLQFLLWYDEGEERNRGNFPPRFSGRQFPNYSSELNVNALELEDSALYLCASSLLRVGTDTQYFGPGTRLTVL.

The chain has TRBV28 and TRBJ2-3; D is undetermined. V lost 3 bases, J lost 3 bases, and 4 bases lay in between. Germline lookup yields CDR1 MDHEN and CDR2 SYDVKM. There are 12 residues in the CDR3. The CDR3 DNA reads TGTGCCAGCAGTTTTGTTACAGATACGCAGTATTTT. Amino acids: CASSFVTDTQYF.

The chain couples TRBV6-5 to TRBJ1-5, with TRBD1 matching over 7 bases. This CDR3 contains 15 residues. The V gene end was trimmed by 6 bases and the J gene end by 0 bases; junction bases not matched to a gene: 5. Germline CDR1 is MNHEY and CDR2 is SVGAGI. This CDR3 reads CASRPNRGSNQPQHF. CDR3 nucleotides: TGTGCCAGCAGGCCTAACAGGGGTAGCAATCAGCCCCAGCATTTT.

For this clone: Other DNA sequences in this sample translate to the same CDR3. This rearrangement joins TRBV19 to TRBJ1-2, with D maybe TRBD1 (6 bases). Looked up from germline, CDR1 is LNHDA and CDR2 is SQIVND (reference sequence). The CDR3 spans 14 residues. The ends were cut back, 5 bases at V and 4 bases at J, with 14 bases in the middle. The CDR3 region has the DNA TGTGCCAGTAGTTTACAGGGAAGTCCCTATGGCTACACCTTC. Its translation: CASSLQGSPYGYTF.

This clone has only one observation. The chain couples TRBV11-2 to TRBJ2-1; no definite D call. The V gene's germline CDR1 is SGHAT and CDR2 FQNNGV. The CDR3 extends over 12 amino acids. Trimming cost V 6 bases and J 1 base, with 4 bases left between them. CDR3 residues: CASRGSYNEQFF. In nucleotides, the CDR3 is TGTGCCAGCAGGGGGTCCTACAATGAGCAGTTCTTC.

CDR3 residues: CASSLAGSGGYTF. CDR3 coding DNA: TGTGCCAGCAGCTTAGCAGGGTCCGGGGGCTACACCTTC. The gene calls are TRBV7-6 and TRBJ1-2, with D uncertain. Germline values: CDR1 SGHVS, CDR2 FNYEAQ. This CDR3 is 13 amino acids long. The ends were cut back, 0 bases at V and 8 bases at J, with 10 bases in the middle.

The chain couples TRBV9 to TRBJ2-3, with D possibly TRBD1 on 6 matching bases. Trimming took off 4 bases at V and 4 bases at J, with 16 bases between the two ends. Germline V lookup: CDR1 SGDLS, CDR2 YYNGEE. This CDR3 is 15 amino acids long. CDR3 nucleotides: TGTGCCAGCAGCATAGGACAGCTCGAGCCAGATACGCAGTATTTT. Translating it yields CASSIGQLEPDTQYF.

The chain links TRBV7-9 to TRBJ2-2; D unresolved. Germline lookup yields CDR1 SEHNR and CDR2 FQNEAQ (reference sequence). This CDR3 contains 12 residues. Trimming stripped 5 bases from V and 5 bases from J, with 6 bases between. The CDR3 DNA is TGTGCCAGCAGCCCGAGTACCGGGGAGCTGTTTTTT. Amino acid sequence: CASSPSTGELFF.

V is TRBV19 and J is TRBJ1-5, with 7 bases aligning to TRBD1. Looked up from germline, CDR1 is LNHDA and CDR2 is SQIVND (reference sequence). CDR3 size: 17 residues. The J segment lost 7 bases and the V segment lost 1 base, leaving 13 bases of the junction unmatched. For the CDR3, the DNA is TGTGCCAGTAGTATAGGCACAGGGGAAGTTTTCGTACAGCCCCAGCATTTT. Protein sequence: CASSIGTGEVFVQPQHF.

This sequence joins TRBV10-2 and TRBJ1-1, with D uncertain. The CDR3 covers 14 residues. CDR1 and CDR2 from the germline V gene are WSHSY and SAAADI. Trimming removed 2 bases from V and 4 bases from J, with 11 bases in between. The CDR3 DNA reads TGCGCCAGCAGTGAGACTGCGGGATCCACTGAAGCTTTCTTT. Its protein product is CASSETAGSTEAFF.

By proportion, this clone is large. The genes are TRBV5-1 and TRBJ1-1, with no clear D. CDR1 SGHRS and CDR2 YFSETQ come from the germline V gene. The CDR3 is 13 residues long. Trimming left V 0 bases short and J 6 bases short, with 9 bases between. This CDR3 reads CASSLAKDAEAFF. CDR3 bases: TGCGCCAGCAGCTTGGCCAAAGACGCTGAAGCTTTCTTT.

The chain links TRBV5-6 to TRBJ1-5, with 7 bases fitting TRBD1. Germline V gives CDR1 SGHDT, CDR2 YYEEEE. After removal of 0 bases from V and 2 bases from J, the junction contained 5 bases not matched to a gene. This CDR3 is 16 amino acids long. CDR3 sequence reads: CASSLGGTARNQPQHF. The CDR3 DNA reads as TGTGCCAGCAGCTTGGGTGGGACAGCCCGCAATCAGCCCCAGCATTTT.

There are a few counts of this clone. The chain carries TRBV2 and TRBJ2-3; 8 positions match TRBD2. The CDR3 is made up of 15 amino acids. The germline gives CDR1 SNHLY, CDR2 FYNNEI. J gave up 1 base and V 10 bases, and 10 bases lay outside the gene matches. For the CDR3, the DNA is TGTGCCACCGATAGGCGGGGGGACGGCACAGATACGCAGTATTTT. This encodes CATDRRGDGTDTQYF.

V and J are TRBV29-1 and TRBJ2-1; 12 bases are shared with TRBD2. This CDR3 has 14 residues. The J segment lost 7 bases and the V segment lost 3 bases, leaving 4 bases of the junction unmatched. Looked up from germline, CDR1 is SQVTM and CDR2 is ANQGSEA. CDR3 coding DNA: TGCAGCGTTGATCCTAGCGGGAGGGGAAATGAGCAGTTCTTC. Translating it yields CSVDPSGRGNEQFF.

The chain employs TRBV14 and TRBJ1-2; D remains unclear. Germline assignment: CDR1 SGHDN and CDR2 FVKESK. The V gene lost 2 bases and the J gene lost 8 bases, with 18 bases spanning the gap. This CDR3 contains 15 residues. DNA for the CDR3: TGTGCCAGCAGCCAATCCCTTGGCGGTGACCTCGGCTACACCTTC. Translated: CASSQSLGGDLGYTF.

V is TRBV19 and J is TRBJ2-7, with D uncertain. CDR1 and CDR2 (germline): LNHDA, SQIVND (reference sequence). This CDR3 spans 14 amino acids. V lost 1 base to trimming and J lost 0 bases, with 7 bases between them. The CDR3 is CASSIGFNSYEQYF. Written as DNA, the CDR3 is TGTGCCAGTAGTATAGGGTTTAACTCCTACGAGCAGTACTTC.